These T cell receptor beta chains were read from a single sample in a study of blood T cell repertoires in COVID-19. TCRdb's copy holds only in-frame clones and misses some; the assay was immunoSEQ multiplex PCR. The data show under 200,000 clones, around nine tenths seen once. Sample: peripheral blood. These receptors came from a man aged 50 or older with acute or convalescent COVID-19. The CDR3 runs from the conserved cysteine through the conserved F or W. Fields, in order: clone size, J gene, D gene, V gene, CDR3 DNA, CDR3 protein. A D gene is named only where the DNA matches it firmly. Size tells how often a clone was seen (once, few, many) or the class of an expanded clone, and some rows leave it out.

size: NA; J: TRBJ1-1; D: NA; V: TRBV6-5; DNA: TGTGCCAGCAGTTACCCACATGGTGAGAACACTGAAGCTTTCTTT; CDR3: CASSYPHGENTEAFF
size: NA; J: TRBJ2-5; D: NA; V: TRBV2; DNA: TGTGCCAGCAGTGGTCGGCCCGGGACAACACTACTCCAAGAGACCCAGTACTTC; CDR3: CASSGRPGTTLLQETQYF
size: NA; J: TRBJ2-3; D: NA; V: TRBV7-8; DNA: TGTGCCAGCAGCCCCCAGTTTTCAGTAAATACGCAGTATTTT; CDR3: CASSPQFSVNTQYF
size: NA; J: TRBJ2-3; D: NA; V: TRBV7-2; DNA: TGTGCCAGCAGCTTAGGTTTCGGTGCAGATACGCAGTATTTT; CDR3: CASSLGFGADTQYF
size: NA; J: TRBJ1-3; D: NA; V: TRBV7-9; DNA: TGTGCCAGCAGCCCAATCTACCGGGTCCTTGGGAACACCATATATTTT; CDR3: CASSPIYRVLGNTIYF
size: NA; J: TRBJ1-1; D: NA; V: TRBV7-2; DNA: TGTGCCAGCAGCCCGCAGGGGTTTGGCACTGAAGCTTTCTTT; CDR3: CASSPQGFGTEAFF
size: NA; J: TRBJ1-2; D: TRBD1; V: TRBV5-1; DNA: TGCGCCAGCAGCTTGTTTCAGGGGGGCGATGGCTACACCTTC; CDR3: CASSLFQGGDGYTF
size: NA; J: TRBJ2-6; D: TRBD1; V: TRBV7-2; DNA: TGTGCCAGCAGCTTACCGACAGGGTCAGGGGCCAACGTCCTGACTTTC; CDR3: CASSLPTGSGANVLTF
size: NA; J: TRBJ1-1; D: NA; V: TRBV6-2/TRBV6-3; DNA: TGTGCCAGCAGTGGTCGGGGGGGGAACACTGAAGCTTTCTTT; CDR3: CASSGRGGNTEAFF
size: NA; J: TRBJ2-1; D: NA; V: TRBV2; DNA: TGTGCCAGCAGTCGGTGGACAAACAATGAGCAGTTCTTC; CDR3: CASSRWTNNEQFF
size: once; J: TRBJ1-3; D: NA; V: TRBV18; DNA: TGTGCCAGCTCACCAGCGGGGGCTGGAAACACCATATATTTT; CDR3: CASSPAGAGNTIYF
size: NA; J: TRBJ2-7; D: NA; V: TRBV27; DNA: TGTGCCAGCAGTTTCGGGCAGACCCGAGGGGAGCAGTACTTC; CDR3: CASSFGQTRGEQYF
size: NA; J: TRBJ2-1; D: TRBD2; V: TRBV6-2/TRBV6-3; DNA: TGTGCCAGCAGTTCACGACTAGCTCTCTGGAGTGAGCAGTTCTTC; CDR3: CASSSRLALWSEQFF
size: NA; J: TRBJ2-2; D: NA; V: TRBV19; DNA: TGTGCCAGTAGTGCGGCTTGGGGGGAGCTGTTTTTT; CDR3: CASSAAWGELFF
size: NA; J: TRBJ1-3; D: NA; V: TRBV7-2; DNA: TGTGCCAGCAGCCCCCAGGGGAGAAACACCATATATTTT; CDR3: CASSPQGRNTIYF
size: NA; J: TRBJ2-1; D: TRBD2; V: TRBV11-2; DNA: TGTGCCAGCAGCTTAGGACGATTAGGGGGTGGGACTAGCTTCAATGAGCAGTTCTTC; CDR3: CASSLGRLGGGTSFNEQFF
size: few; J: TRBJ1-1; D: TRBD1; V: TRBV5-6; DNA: TGTGCCAGCAGCAAGGGACAGGGTGTTCCTGAAGCTTTCTTT; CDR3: CASSKGQGVPEAFF
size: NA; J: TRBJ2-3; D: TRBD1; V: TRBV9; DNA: TGTGCCAGCAGAAAGGGGGACAGGGGTTACACAGATACGCAGTATTTT; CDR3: CASRKGDRGYTDTQYF
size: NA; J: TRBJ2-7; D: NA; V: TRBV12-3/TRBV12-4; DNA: TGTGCCAGCACTGGGGCGTATTCCTACGAGCAGTACTTC; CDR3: CASTGAYSYEQYF
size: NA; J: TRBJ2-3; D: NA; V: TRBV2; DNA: TGTGCCAGCAGTGAATCAAAGCGTATCCGAAACACAGATACGCAGTATTTT; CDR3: CASSESKRIRNTDTQYF
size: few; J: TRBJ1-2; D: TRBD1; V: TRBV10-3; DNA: TGTGCCATCAGTCCCACAGGGGGCCCCAACTATGGCTACACCTTC; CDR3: CAISPTGGPNYGYTF
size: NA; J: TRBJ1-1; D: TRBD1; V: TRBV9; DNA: TGTGCCAGCAGCGTAGTCGACAGGGGGGATACTGAAGCTTTCTTT; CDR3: CASSVVDRGDTEAFF
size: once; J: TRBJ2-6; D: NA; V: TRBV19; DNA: TGTGCCAGTAGTAGCGGGTCTGGGGCCAACGTCCTGACTTTC; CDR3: CASSSGSGANVLTF
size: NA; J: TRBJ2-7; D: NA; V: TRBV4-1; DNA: TGCGCCAGCAGCGACAGGCGATACGAGCAGTACTTC; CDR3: CASSDRRYEQYF
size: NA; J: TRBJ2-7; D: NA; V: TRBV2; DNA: TGTGCCAGCAGTGAATTTGGAGTTTACGAGCAGTACTTC; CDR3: CASSEFGVYEQYF
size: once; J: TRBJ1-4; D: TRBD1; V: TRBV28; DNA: TGTGCCAGCAGTTTATTCCCGGGACAGAATGAAAAACTGTTTTTT; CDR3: CASSLFPGQNEKLFF
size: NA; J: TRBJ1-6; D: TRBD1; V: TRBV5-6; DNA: TGTGCCAGCAGCAAGGGACAGCCCAATTCACCCCTCCACTTT; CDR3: CASSKGQPNSPLHF
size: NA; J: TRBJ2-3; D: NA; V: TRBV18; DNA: TGTGCCAGCTCCACGAACGTGGGCAGAACTAGCACAGATACGCAGTATTTT; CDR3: CASSTNVGRTSTDTQYF
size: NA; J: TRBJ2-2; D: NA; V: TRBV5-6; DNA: TGTGCCAGCAGCTTGGGGGGGTGGACTACGAACACCGGGGAGCTGTTTTTT; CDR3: CASSLGGWTTNTGELFF
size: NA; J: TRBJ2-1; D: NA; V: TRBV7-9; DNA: TGTGCCAGCAGCTTGGTGGGAGGTCTGGGTGAGCAGTTCTTC; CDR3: CASSLVGGLGEQFF
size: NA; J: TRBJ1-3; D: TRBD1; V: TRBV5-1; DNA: TGCGCCAGCAGCTTGGGACAGGGACGGAGCTCTGGAAACACCATATATTTT; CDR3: CASSLGQGRSSGNTIYF
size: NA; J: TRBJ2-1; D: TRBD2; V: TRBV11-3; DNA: TGTGCCAGCAGCCCGCCTAGCGGGGCGTACAATGAGCAGTTCTTC; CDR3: CASSPPSGAYNEQFF
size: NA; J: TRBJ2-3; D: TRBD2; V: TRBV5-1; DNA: TGCGCCAGCAGCTGGGGACTAGCGGGAGAAGATACGCAGTATTTT; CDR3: CASSWGLAGEDTQYF
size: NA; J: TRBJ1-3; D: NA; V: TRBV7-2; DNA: TGTGCCAGCAGCTTAGTGGCCCAGGTCTCTGGAAACACCATATATTTT; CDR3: CASSLVAQVSGNTIYF
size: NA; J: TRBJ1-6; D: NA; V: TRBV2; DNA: TGTGCCAGCAGACTCTTTAATTCACCCCTCCACTTT; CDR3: CASRLFNSPLHF
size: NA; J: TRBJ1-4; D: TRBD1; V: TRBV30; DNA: TGTGCCTGGAGTGACAGGGGGGCAACTAATGAAAAACTGTTTTTT; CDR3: CAWSDRGATNEKLFF
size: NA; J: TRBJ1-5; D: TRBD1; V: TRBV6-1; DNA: TGTGCCAGCAGTGATTTCAACAGGGGGGGCAATCAGCCCCAGCATTTT; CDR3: CASSDFNRGGNQPQHF
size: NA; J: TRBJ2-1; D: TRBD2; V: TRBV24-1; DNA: TGTGCCACCAGTGCCGTCACTAGCGGGGGGGCAAATGAGCAGTTCTTC; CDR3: CATSAVTSGGANEQFF
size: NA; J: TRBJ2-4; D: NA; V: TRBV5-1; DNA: TGCGCCAGCAGCTCCACAGGGAGGGAAAACATTCAGTACTTC; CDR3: CASSSTGRENIQYF
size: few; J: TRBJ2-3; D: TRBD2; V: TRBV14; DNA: TGTGCCAGCAGCAGCCGACTAGCGGGTGGTACAGATACGCAGTATTTT; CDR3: CASSSRLAGGTDTQYF
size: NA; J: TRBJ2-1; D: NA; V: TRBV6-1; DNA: TGTGCCAGCAGTGAAGTCCAGGGGCGCTGGGATGAGCAGTTCTTC; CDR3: CASSEVQGRWDEQFF
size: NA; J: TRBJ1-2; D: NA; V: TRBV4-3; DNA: TGCGCCAGCAGCCAAGACAGGATTCGGTATGGCTACACCTTC; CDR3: CASSQDRIRYGYTF
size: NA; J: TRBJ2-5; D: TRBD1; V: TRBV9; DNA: TGTGCCAGCAGCGTAGCTGCAGGGGCCCCAGGGGGAGAGACCCAGTACTTC; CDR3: CASSVAAGAPGGETQYF
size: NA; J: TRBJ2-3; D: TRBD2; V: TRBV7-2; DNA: TGTGCCAGCCGTCTGGGCGGGAGGGCCAGCACAGATACGCAGTATTTT; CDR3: CASRLGGRASTDTQYF
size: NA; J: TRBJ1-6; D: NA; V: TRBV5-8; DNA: TGTGCCAGCAGCTTAGGTCAGGGCGATAATTCACCCCTCCACTTT; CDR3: CASSLGQGDNSPLHF
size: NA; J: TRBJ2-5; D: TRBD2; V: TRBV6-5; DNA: TGTGCCAGCAGTTACTCGGAGCGGGGTGGGACCCAGTACTTC; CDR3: CASSYSERGGTQYF
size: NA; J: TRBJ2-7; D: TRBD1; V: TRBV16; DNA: TGTGCCAGCAGCCCGGTCATCGGGACAGGGAGGGGCGAGCAGTACTTC; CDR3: CASSPVIGTGRGEQYF
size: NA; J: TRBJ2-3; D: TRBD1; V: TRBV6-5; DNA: TGTGCCAGCAGTAGAACAGGGGCGAGTGCAGATACGCAGTATTTT; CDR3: CASSRTGASADTQYF
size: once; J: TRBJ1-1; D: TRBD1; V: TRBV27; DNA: TGTGCCAGCAGTCCGCAGGACAGGGACAACACTGAAGCTTTCTTT; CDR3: CASSPQDRDNTEAFF
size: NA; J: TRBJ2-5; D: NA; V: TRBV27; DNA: TGTGCCAGCAGATCCGACTCCCAGACCCAGTACTTC; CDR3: CASRSDSQTQYF
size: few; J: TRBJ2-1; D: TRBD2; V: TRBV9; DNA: TGTGCCAGCAGCACTACTAGTCCGGGAGGATATGAGCAGTTCTTC; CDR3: CASSTTSPGGYEQFF
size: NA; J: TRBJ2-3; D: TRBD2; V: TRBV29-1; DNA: TGCAGCGTTCGTGGGACTAGCGGGGCGAACACAGATACGCAGTATTTT; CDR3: CSVRGTSGANTDTQYF
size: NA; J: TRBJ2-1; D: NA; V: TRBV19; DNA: TGTGCCAGTAGTATAGGTCCCTCGGGGTCCCCCTACAATGAGCAGTTCTTC; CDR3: CASSIGPSGSPYNEQFF
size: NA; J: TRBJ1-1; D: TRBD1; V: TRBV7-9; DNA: TGTGCCAGCAGCCCCCCCGGCAGGGGGGACACTGAAGCTTTCTTT; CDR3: CASSPPGRGDTEAFF
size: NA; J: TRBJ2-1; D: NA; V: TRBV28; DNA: TGTGCCAGCATACGGGGAGGCCCCACCAATGAGCAGTTCTTC; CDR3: CASIRGGPTNEQFF
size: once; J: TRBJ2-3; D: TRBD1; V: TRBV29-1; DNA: TGCAGCGTTGACGGAAGGGACAGGGACACAGATACGCAGTATTTT; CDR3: CSVDGRDRDTDTQYF
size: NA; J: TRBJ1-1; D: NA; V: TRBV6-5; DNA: TGTGCCAGCAGTTATGGGGGGGGTGGCACTGAAGCTTTCTTT; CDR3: CASSYGGGGTEAFF
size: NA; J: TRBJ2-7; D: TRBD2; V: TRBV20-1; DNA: TGCAGTGCTAGTGCCCACGCAGCGGGACGGTCCCGGGAGCAGTACTTC; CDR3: CSASAHAAGRSREQYF
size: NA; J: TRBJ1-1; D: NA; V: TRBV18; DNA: TGTGCCAGCTCACCGGGGGGAACGGGTGAAGCTTTCTTT; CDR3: CASSPGGTGEAFF
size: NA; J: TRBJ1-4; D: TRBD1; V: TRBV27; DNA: TGTGCCAGCAGTCCCAGGGGGCGAGTAGATGAAAAACTGTTTTTT; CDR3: CASSPRGRVDEKLFF